Listed below are T cell receptor beta chains from one sample, sequenced in a study of identical twins. TCRdb re-called the 5' RACE reads with MiXCR, one entry per CDR3 protein. The sample shows 700,000 to 950,000 distinct CDR3 sequences, 10% to 15% of them seen only once. These data also formed part of another study, on yellow fever vaccine responses in identical twins.

Sample: PBMCs. The receptors were gathered from a woman younger than 35 in good health. CDR3s include the opening cysteine and the closing phenylalanine or tryptophan. The order of the fields is V gene, D gene, clone size, J gene, CDR3 protein, CDR3 DNA. The D gene is left open where the match is weak. Clone size is stated in some rows and not others, as once, few, many or a class when expanded.

>TRBV20-1|NA|few|TRBJ2-1
CSGPGLQFF
TGCAGTGGGCCGGGACTGCAGTTCTTC
>TRBV29-1|NA|NA|TRBJ2-3
CSVYTDDTDTQYF
TGCAGCGTCTACACGGACGACACAGATACGCAGTATTTT
>TRBV20-1|TRBD2|few|TRBJ2-2
CSAPLRGMNTGELFF
TGCAGTGCCCCATTGCGGGGGATGAACACCGGGGAGCTGTTTTTT
>TRBV28|NA|NA|TRBJ1-5
CASSRTGKSNQPQHF
TGTGCCAGCAGTCGTACCGGGAAAAGCAATCAGCCCCAGCATTTT
>TRBV18|NA|few|TRBJ2-3
CASSPGQSSSTDTQYF
TGTGCCAGCTCACCCGGACAGAGCTCTAGCACAGATACGCAGTATTTT
>TRBV20-1|TRBD1|few|TRBJ2-2
CSARDVDRGRYTGELFF
TGCAGTGCTAGAGACGTTGACAGGGGGAGATACACCGGGGAGCTGTTTTTT
>TRBV4-1|NA|few|TRBJ1-3
CASSQAPREVRNTIYF
TGCGCCAGCAGCCAAGCCCCCCGGGAGGTTAGGAACACCATATATTTT
>TRBV10-3|TRBD1|few|TRBJ1-5
CAISDVGQGINGQPQHF
TGTGCCATCAGTGACGTCGGACAGGGTATTAATGGTCAGCCCCAGCATTTT
>TRBV20-1|TRBD2|NA|TRBJ2-3
CSAGRLAGDSTDTQYF
TGCAGTGCTGGGCGACTAGCGGGGGACTCCACAGATACGCAGTATTTT
>TRBV2|NA|many|TRBJ1-5
CASKTGPENSNQPQHF
TGTGCCAGTAAAACGGGACCTGAAAATAGCAATCAGCCCCAGCATTTT
>TRBV7-6|NA|few|TRBJ2-5
CDVPAQYF
TGTGACGTTCCGGCCCAGTACTTC
>TRBV4-1|NA|NA|TRBJ2-3
CASSQAGFYTDTQYF
TGCGCCAGCAGCCAAGCTGGGTTTTACACAGATACGCAGTATTTT
>TRBV11-2|NA|NA|TRBJ1-3
CASSFKWVSGNTIYF
TGTGCCAGCAGCTTCAAATGGGTTTCAGGAAACACCATATATTTT
>TRBV5-1|TRBD1|few|TRBJ1-1
CASSLPGTGFTEAFF
TGCGCCAGCAGCTTGCCCGGGACAGGGTTCACTGAAGCTTTCTTT
>TRBV5-5|NA|NA|TRBJ2-3
CASSPVRTDTQYF
TGTGCCAGCAGCCCGGTACGCACAGATACGCAGTATTTT
>TRBV10-3|NA|many|TRBJ1-5
CASAGLNQPQHF
TGTGCTTCGGCAGGGCTTAATCAGCCCCAGCATTTT
>TRBV3-1|NA|few|TRBJ1-1
CASSQGVGSDAFF
TGTGCCAGCAGCCAAGGAGTGGGGAGTGATGCTTTCTTT
>TRBV27|NA|NA|TRBJ2-7
CASSPAGTPHYEQYF
TGTGCCAGCAGTCCCGCCGGGACACCCCACTACGAGCAGTACTTC
>TRBV10-3|NA|NA|TRBJ1-4
CAISAADRTNEKLFF
TGTGCCATCAGTGCCGCCGACAGAACTAATGAAAAACTGTTTTTT
>TRBV7-9|TRBD1|few|TRBJ2-3
CASSLGDRGPTDTQYF
TGTGCCAGCAGCTTAGGGGACAGGGGGCCCACAGATACGCAGTATTTT
>TRBV24-1|TRBD2|few|TRBJ2-3
CATGLAGARADTQYF
TGTGCCACGGGACTAGCGGGAGCGAGGGCAGATACGCAGTATTTT
>TRBV2|NA|few|TRBJ2-2
CASKEGFTGELFF
TGTGCCAGCAAAGAGGGGTTCACCGGGGAGCTGTTTTTT
>TRBV12-3/TRBV12-4|NA|few|TRBJ1-1
CASSFIGADTEAFF
TGTGCCAGCAGTTTCATAGGGGCGGACACTGAAGCTTTCTTT
>TRBV9|NA|few|TRBJ2-7
CASSREWDHLYEQYF
TGTGCCAGCAGCCGCGAGTGGGACCACCTATACGAGCAGTACTTC
>TRBV29-1|NA|many|TRBJ2-7
CSVDGQNYEQYF
TGCAGCGTTGACGGCCAGAACTACGAGCAGTACTTC
>TRBV4-1|NA|few|TRBJ2-2
CASSLHRDGYSGELFF
TGCGCCAGCAGTCTCCACCGGGACGGCTACAGCGGGGAGCTGTTTTTT
>TRBV11-2|NA|NA|TRBJ1-3
CASSSLRGESGNTIYF
TGTGCCAGCAGTTCCCTGAGGGGAGAGTCTGGAAACACCATATATTTT
>TRBV11-2|TRBD2|few|TRBJ2-4
CASSSRTSGGTTLAKNIQYF
TGTGCCAGCAGCTCACGGACTAGCGGGGGCACTACCTTAGCCAAAAACATTCAGTACTTC
>TRBV28|TRBD1|NA|TRBJ1-1
CASSFLDREGTEAFF
TGTGCCAGCAGTTTCCTTGACAGGGAGGGCACTGAAGCTTTCTTT
>TRBV7-6|NA|few|TRBJ2-2
CASSLGARELFF
TGTGCCAGCAGCTTAGGAGCCCGGGAGCTGTTTTTT
>TRBV5-1|NA|few|TRBJ2-1
CASSLSGEPYNEQFF
TGCGCCAGCAGCTTATCAGGGGAACCCTACAATGAGCAGTTCTTC
>TRBV4-2|NA|few|TRBJ1-2
CASSLRDTLTDNYGYTF
TGTGCCAGCAGCCTACGGGACACTCTAACTGATAACTATGGCTACACCTTC
>TRBV5-1|TRBD2|few|TRBJ2-5
CASSQGTSGSPGETQYF
TGCGCCAGCAGCCAAGGGACTAGCGGGAGTCCCGGGGAGACCCAGTACTTC
>TRBV5-1|NA|many|TRBJ2-1
CASRSNVEQFF
TGCGCCAGCAGATCGAACGTTGAGCAGTTCTTC
>TRBV12-3/TRBV12-4|TRBD1|NA|TRBJ2-5
CASSYRGPQETQYF
TGTGCCAGCAGTTACAGGGGACCCCAAGAGACCCAGTACTTC
>TRBV5-1|NA|NA|TRBJ2-7
CASSAQTGGEQYF
TGCGCCAGCAGCGCACAGACAGGAGGTGAGCAGTACTTC
>TRBV14|TRBD2|NA|TRBJ2-1
CASSPSLRGDDNEQFF
TGTGCCAGCAGCCCTTCTTTGCGGGGGGATGACAATGAGCAGTTCTTC
>TRBV4-1|NA|NA|TRBJ2-1
CASSQAVGHEQFF
TGCGCCAGCAGCCAAGCGGTTGGGCATGAGCAGTTCTTC
>TRBV3-1|TRBD1|many|TRBJ1-1
CASSSTGVGTEAFF
TGTGCCAGCAGCTCAACAGGGGTCGGTACTGAAGCTTTCTTT
>TRBV5-1|NA|few|TRBJ1-1
CASSLAGSTYTEAFF
TGCGCCAGCAGCTTGGCCGGATCCACCTACACTGAAGCTTTCTTT
>TRBV28|NA|few|TRBJ2-7
CASSSPLSNEQYF
TGTGCCAGCAGTTCACCTCTTTCGAACGAGCAGTACTTC
>TRBV6-2/TRBV6-3|NA|many|TRBJ2-5
CASSYSGGAETQYF
TGTGCCAGCAGTTACTCGGGTGGCGCAGAGACCCAGTACTTC
>TRBV20-1|NA|few|TRBJ2-6
CSAKQGGLVSGANVLTF
TGCAGTGCTAAACAGGGAGGTTTGGTCTCTGGGGCCAACGTCCTGACTTTC
>TRBV7-3|NA|few|TRBJ1-6
CASSLRSGGGVGNSPLHF
TGTGCCAGCAGCTTAAGATCGGGGGGCGGAGTAGGGAATTCACCCCTCCACTTT
>TRBV20-1|TRBD2|few|TRBJ2-7
CSAKRLAGLSYEQYF
TGCAGTGCTAAACGGCTAGCGGGCTTAAGCTACGAGCAGTACTTC
>TRBV4-1|TRBD2|NA|TRBJ2-7
CASSPTLGLETSYEQYF
TGCGCCAGCAGCCCGACCCTAGGACTAGAAACCTCCTACGAGCAGTACTTC
>TRBV4-1|NA|NA|TRBJ2-2
CASSQGVGGTYTGELFF
TGCGCCAGCAGCCAAGGTGTCGGGGGGACATACACCGGGGAGCTGTTTTTT
>TRBV7-9|NA|NA|TRBJ2-1
CASSLGIKNEQFF
TGTGCCAGCAGCTTAGGAATAAAAAATGAGCAGTTCTTC
>TRBV10-3|TRBD2|few|TRBJ2-1
CAISESSSGSNEQFF
TGTGCCATCAGTGAGTCGAGTAGCGGGAGCAATGAGCAGTTCTTC
>TRBV29-1|NA|few|TRBJ1-1
CSVEGEDTEAFF
TGCAGCGTTGAGGGGGAGGACACTGAAGCTTTCTTT
>TRBV4-1|TRBD1|few|TRBJ1-1
CASSTGTDFMNTKAFF
TGCGCCAGCAGTACCGGGACAGACTTCATGAACACTAAAGCTTTCTTT
>TRBV12-3/TRBV12-4|NA|NA|TRBJ2-7
CASSHPGVVYEQYF
TGTGCCAGCAGCCACCCGGGGGTGGTATACGAGCAGTACTTC
>TRBV6-1|NA|NA|TRBJ2-6
CASSEALWGSGANVLTF
TGTGCCAGCAGTGAAGCGCTTTGGGGCTCTGGGGCCAACGTCCTGACTTTC
>TRBV5-1|TRBD2|NA|TRBJ2-5
CASSPGLAGEWTQYF
TGCGCCAGCAGCCCTGGACTAGCGGGAGAGTGGACCCAGTACTTC